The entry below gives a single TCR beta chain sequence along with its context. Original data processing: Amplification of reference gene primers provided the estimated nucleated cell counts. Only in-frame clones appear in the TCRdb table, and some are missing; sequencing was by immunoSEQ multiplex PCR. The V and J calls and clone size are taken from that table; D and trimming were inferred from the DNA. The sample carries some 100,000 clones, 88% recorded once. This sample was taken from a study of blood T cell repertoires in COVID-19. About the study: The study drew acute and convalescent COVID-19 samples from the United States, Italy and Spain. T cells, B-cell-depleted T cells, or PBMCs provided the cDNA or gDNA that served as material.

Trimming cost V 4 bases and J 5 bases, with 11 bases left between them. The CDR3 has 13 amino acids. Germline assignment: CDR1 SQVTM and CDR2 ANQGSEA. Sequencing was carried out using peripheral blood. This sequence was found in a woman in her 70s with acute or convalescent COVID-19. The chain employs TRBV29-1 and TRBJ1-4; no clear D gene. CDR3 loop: CSVASRRNEKLFF. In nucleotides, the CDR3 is TGCAGCGTTGCGTCTAGGCGCAATGAAAAACTGTTTTTT. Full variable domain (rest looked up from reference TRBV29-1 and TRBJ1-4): SAVISQKPSRDICQRGTSLTIQCQVDSQVTMMFWYRQQPGQSLTLIATANQGSEATYESGFVIDKFPISRPNLTFSTLTVSNMSPEDSSIYLCSVASRRNEKLFFGSGTQLSVL.